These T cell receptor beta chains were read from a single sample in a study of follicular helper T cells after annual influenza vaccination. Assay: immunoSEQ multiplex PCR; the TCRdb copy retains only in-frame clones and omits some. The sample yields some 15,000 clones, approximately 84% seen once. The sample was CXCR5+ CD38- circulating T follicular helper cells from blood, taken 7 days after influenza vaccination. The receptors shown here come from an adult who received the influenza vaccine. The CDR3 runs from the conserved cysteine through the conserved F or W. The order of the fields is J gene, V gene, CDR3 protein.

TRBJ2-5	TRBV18	CASSPLRQIQETQYF
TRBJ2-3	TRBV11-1	CASSRRQGTDTQYF
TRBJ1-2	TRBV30	CAWSVDGRVRGYTF
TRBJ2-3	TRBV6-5	CASTRSSLTDTQYF
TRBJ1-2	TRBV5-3	CARSRQTAFTLYGYTF
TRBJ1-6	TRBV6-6	CASSSRGGPNSPLHF
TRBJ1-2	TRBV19	CASSIRRDYGYTF
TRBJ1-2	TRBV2	CASSAKWAINGYTF
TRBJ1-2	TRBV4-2	CASGQGDNYGYTF
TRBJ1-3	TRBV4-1	CASSLRRDRVSGNTIYF
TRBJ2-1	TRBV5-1	CASSLGATGLPRDEQFF
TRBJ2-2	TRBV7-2	CASSLDRVITGELFF
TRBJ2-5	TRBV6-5	CASTFGYQETQYF
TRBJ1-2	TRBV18	CASKPRTGEDYYGYTF
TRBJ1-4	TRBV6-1	CASSEVDSQKLFF
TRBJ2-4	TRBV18	CASSPQGSRGRHIQYF
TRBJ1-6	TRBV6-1	CASIQVLDSPLHF